One sample yielded the 13 T cell receptor beta chains listed below, sequenced in a study of OX40 agonist ivuxolimab in advanced cancers. Only in-frame clones appear in the TCRdb table, and some are missing; sequencing was by immunoSEQ multiplex PCR. The table includes more than 85,000 clones, 87% detected once. The material sequenced was CD4+ or CD8+ T cells sorted from blood, taken in a trial of the OX40 agonist ivuxolimab. The source of these receptors is an adult with an advanced solid tumor such as melanoma, head and neck, liver or kidney cancer.

In regard to this clone: The sample contains more than one DNA sequence encoding this CDR3. The chain recombines TRBV2 with TRBJ2-6; TRBD1 might be the D (5 bases). Germline V lookup: CDR1 SNHLY, CDR2 FYNNEI. Deletions cut 6 bases from V and 0 bases from J, with 9 bases between. The CDR3 runs 15 residues. The CDR3 nucleotides are TGTGCCAGCAGCCTCGACAGCTCTGGGGCCAACGTCCTGACTTTC. This codes for CASSLDSSGANVLTF.

By share of the sample, this clone is medium-sized. CDR3 in amino acids: CASGSTLQPQHF. The CDR3 DNA is TGTGCTAGTGGTTCGACTTTGCAGCCCCAGCATTTT. The chain carries TRBV12-5 and TRBJ1-5; D gene ambiguous. From germline, CDR1 is LGHNT and CDR2 FRNRAP. This CDR3 has 12 amino acids. The V end lost 4 bases, the J end lost 7 bases, and 8 bases lay between the germline ends.

V and J are TRBV7-2 and TRBJ2-1, with a weak D call TRBD2 (5 bases). The CDR3 is 13 residues long. V lost 5 bases and J 5 bases, leaving 10 bases between the germline ends. CDR1 and CDR2 from the germline V gene are SGHTA and FQGNSA. CDR3 loop: CASSRSANNEQFF. The CDR3 DNA sequence: TGTGCCAGCAGCCGTAGCGCCAACAATGAGCAGTTCTTC.

The rearrangement links TRBV5-1 to TRBJ2-5, with D possibly matching TRBD1 (5 bases). The DNA end is a closer match to TRBJ2-7, so the J assignment may be wrong. The CDR3 spans 14 residues. The V gene's germline CDR1 is SGHRS and CDR2 YFSETQ. The CDR3 region has the DNA TGCGCCAGCAGCTTGTTACAGGCATCCTACGAGCAGTACTTC. As protein: CASSLLQASYEQYF.

The V and J genes are TRBV20-1 and TRBJ2-5, with D perhaps TRBD1 (6 bases). The CDR3 runs 11 residues. V lost 6 bases, J lost 5 bases, and 10 bases lay in between. Germline loops: CDR1 DFQATT, CDR2 SNEGSKA (reference sequence). The CDR3 loop reads CSARGEETQYF. Here the CDR3 DNA reads TGCAGTGCCAGGGGCGAGGAGACCCAGTACTTC.

This clone appeared once. CDR3 coding DNA: TGTGCCAGCACCCGCCGGGGCCACGAAAAACTGTTTTTT. This encodes CASTRRGHEKLFF. The V and J genes are TRBV27 and TRBJ1-4, with a weak D call TRBD1 (5 bases). The V gene lost 7 bases and the J gene lost 8 bases, with 14 bases spanning the gap. The CDR3 has 13 amino acids. Germline V gives CDR1 MNHEY, CDR2 SMNVEV (reference sequence).

The rearrangement uses TRBV2 and TRBJ1-5; TRBD1 is a possible D gene (5 bases). Germline V gene data show CDR1 as SNHLY and CDR2 as FYNNEI. V shed 6 bases and J shed 0 bases, with 15 bases lying between them. The length of the CDR3 is 16 residues. The CDR3 DNA follows: TGTGCCAGCAGCGGGGCCCTGAGAGGTAGCAATCAGCCCCAGCATTTT. It yields the protein CASSGALRGSNQPQHF.

The chain couples TRBV29-1 to TRBJ1-1; D is unclear. V dropped 6 bases and J dropped 0 bases, with 14 bases sitting between them. Germline CDR1 is SQVTM and CDR2 is ANQGSEA. The CDR3 covers 14 residues. The CDR3 region has the DNA TGCAGCGTCCACCCCGGGAGGGTGAACACTGAAGCTTTCTTT. This encodes CSVHPGRVNTEAFF.

The V and J genes are TRBV4-2 and TRBJ2-7; no clear D. V was pared by 1 base and J by 0 bases, with 13 bases between. Germline-derived CDR1 and CDR2 are LGHNA and YNFKEQ. The CDR3 has 16 residues. Here the CDR3 reads CASSQGRLRSSYEQYF. CDR3 DNA sequence: TGTGCCAGCAGCCAAGGTCGGCTACGGAGCTCCTACGAGCAGTACTTC.

This clone was seen a single time. The J gene is TRBJ1-4, the V gene TRBV5-1, with a possible D match to TRBD1 (5 bases). CDR1 is SGHRS, CDR2 YFSETQ, per germline. The germline V and J ends were trimmed by 3 bases and 8 bases, with 11 bases remaining between them. The CDR3 has 13 residues. The CDR3 sequence is CASSSGAGEKLFF. The CDR3, as DNA: TGCGCCAGCAGCTCCGGGGCGGGGGAAAAACTGTTTTTT.

This clone was seen once. The chain carries TRBV7-2 and TRBJ1-1, with D hard to call. V gave up 4 bases and J gave up 4 bases, with 13 bases separating them. The CDR3 runs 14 residues. Per germline, CDR1 SGHTA and CDR2 FQGNSA. The CDR3 region is CASSSTADATEAFF. The CDR3 region has the DNA TGTGCCAGCAGCTCAACAGCCGACGCCACTGAAGCTTTCTTT.

V gene TRBV5-5 combines with J gene TRBJ1-5; D is uncertain. Germline V gene data show CDR1 as SGHKS and CDR2 as YYEKEE (reference sequence). Trimming shortened V by 4 bases and J by 4 bases, and 9 bases separated the two germline ends. The CDR3 covers 13 residues. CDR3 DNA: TGTGCCAGCAGCCAGGACTGGAATCAGCCCCAGCATTTT. This codes for CASSQDWNQPQHF.

The chain carries TRBV6-6 and TRBJ2-3; tentative D call: TRBD1 (7 bases). The CDR3 consists of 16 residues. V shed 6 bases and J shed 2 bases, with 18 bases lying between them. Germline lookup yields CDR1 MNHNY and CDR2 SVGAGI (reference sequence). CDR3 amino acids: CASSLGGGRYTDTQYF. CDR3 in DNA: TGTGCCAGCAGCCTAGGAGGGGGCCGATACACAGATACGCAGTATTTT.